The 3 T cell receptor beta chains given below trace back to one sample, sequenced in a study of T cell responses to AZD1222 COVID-19 vaccine. Libraries were prepared by immunoSEQ multiplex PCR; TCRdb keeps only in-frame clonotypes and omits some of them. This sample has 110,000 to 150,000 clones, with 70% to 90% found just once. The starting material was peripheral blood, obtained on day 0 of AZD1222 vaccination. These receptors were taken from an adult in good health.

With respect to this clone: The same CDR3 can be traced to other DNA sequences in this sample. The chain couples TRBV9 to TRBJ1-1; D is uncertain. CDR3 length: 13 amino acids. CDR1 is SGDLS and CDR2 is YYNGEE in the germline V gene. The V and J ends lost 1 base and 1 base respectively, with 5 bases between them. The CDR3 here is CASSVRSNTEAFF. The CDR3 region has the DNA TGTGCCAGCAGCGTACGGTCGAACACTGAAGCTTTCTTT.

This clone was counted only a few times. The chain uses TRBV30 and TRBJ1-5, with D maybe TRBD1 (6 bases). The germline V gene has CDR1 GTSNPN and CDR2 SVGIG (reference sequence). This CDR3 comprises 15 residues. Trimming shortened V by 3 bases and J by 7 bases, and 19 bases separated the two germline ends. CDR3 loop: CAWSSWGQGGQPQHF. The CDR3 DNA is TGTGCCTGGAGCTCCTGGGGGCAGGGAGGCCAGCCCCAGCATTTT.

This chain uses TRBV3-1 (or the pseudogene TRBV3-2) with TRBJ2-5; D uncertain. Germline lookup yields CDR1 LGHDT and CDR2 YNNKEL (reference sequence). V was cut by 0 bases and J by 2 bases, with 13 bases left in between. The CDR3 totals 16 residues. The CDR3 sequence is CASSQDVGELQETQYF. Written as DNA, the CDR3 is TGTGCCAGCAGCCAAGATGTTGGAGAGCTACAAGAGACCCAGTACTTC.